This entry lists 27 T cell receptor beta chains sequenced from one sample in a study of shared clonotypes between healthy human individuals. Produced via immunoSEQ multiplex PCR; TCRdb's table is partial and in-frame only. The data hold about 2.2 million clones, with 93% observed a single time. Cells designated naive CD8 were CD45RO-negative and were positively selected for CCR7, with terminally differentiated effector memory CD45RA+ cells excluded. The sample comprised naive CD8+ T cells from PBMCs. These receptors came from a man aged 18-30 years in good health. Some clones in this sample may be carry-over from other donors' samples.

CDR3 sequence reads: CASSPTGRNYEQYF. CDR3 nucleotides: TGTGCCAGCAGCCCGACAGGGCGCAATTACGAGCAGTACTTC. This chain connects TRBV7-9 to TRBJ2-7, with TRBD1 identical over 7 bases. CDR3 length: 14 amino acids. V dropped 5 bases and J dropped 4; count of bases not matched to a gene: 8. Germline CDR1 reads SEHNR; CDR2 reads FQNEAQ (reference sequence).

V gene TRBV7-3 combines with J gene TRBJ2-1; D is perhaps TRBD2 (7 bases). Germline CDR1 and CDR2: SGHTA and FQGTGA. Trimming removed 2 bases from V and 9 bases from J, with 14 bases in between. The CDR3 is 14 residues long. CDR3: CASSLGLGGTEQFF. DNA of the CDR3: TGTGCCAGCAGCTTAGGACTAGGGGGTACTGAGCAGTTCTTC. Full variable domain (missing parts from reference TRBV7-3 and TRBJ2-1): GAGVSQTPSNKVTEKGKYVELRCDPISGHTALYWYRQSLGQGPEFLIYFQGTGAADDSGLPNDRFFAVRPEGSVSTLKIQRTERGDSAVYLCASSLGLGGTEQFFGPGTRLTVL.

The chain carries TRBV28 and TRBJ1-1; 8 bases are a match to TRBD1. The V and J ends lost 5 bases and 1 base, in that order; junction bases with no gene match: 3. Germline V CDR1 and CDR2: MDHEN, SYDVKM. This CDR3 is built from 14 residues. Here the CDR3 DNA reads TGTGCCAGCAGTGAACAGGGGGAGAACACTGAAGCTTTCTTT. Residues: CASSEQGENTEAFF.

The chain employs TRBV27 and TRBJ2-1; TRBD2 aligns across 9 bases. This CDR3 has 15 residues. V lost 2 bases and J lost 9; bases outside the gene matches: 8. The V gene's germline CDR1 is MNHEY and CDR2 SMNVEV (reference sequence). The CDR3 reads CASSLNSGRGGEQFF. The CDR3 DNA is TGTGCCAGCAGTTTAAATAGCGGGAGAGGCGGTGAGCAGTTCTTC.

The chain uses TRBV30 and TRBJ2-7, with D possibly matching TRBD2 (5 bases). CDR1 and CDR2 (germline): GTSNPN, SVGIG (reference sequence). Trimming took 0 bases from V and 3 from J, leaving 18 bases between them. The CDR3 has 16 residues. This chain's CDR3 is CAWSVRGSPSYYEQYF. As DNA, the CDR3 is TGTGCCTGGAGTGTACGAGGGTCCCCCTCGTACTACGAGCAGTACTTC.

The chain has TRBV6-6 and TRBJ2-1, with D tentatively TRBD1 (6 bases). The CDR3 is 14 amino acids. Germline V gives CDR1 MNHNY, CDR2 SVGAGI (reference sequence). The V and J ends lost 5 bases and 5 bases respectively, with 13 bases between them. The CDR3 nucleotides are TGTGCCAGCAGTCACAGGGAGTTTGACAATGAGCAGTTCTTC. Encoded protein: CASSHREFDNEQFF.

The V gene is TRBV12-5, the J gene TRBJ2-1; 7 bases fit TRBD2. The CDR3 extends over 17 amino acids. The V gene's germline CDR1 is LGHNT and CDR2 FRNRAP. J was trimmed by 9 bases and V by 0 bases; bases with no gene match: 14. The CDR3 sequence is CASGLVPPTGGLGEQFF. The DNA for the CDR3 is TGTGCTAGTGGTTTGGTACCCCCAACGGGGGGTTTGGGTGAGCAGTTCTTC.

To note about this clone: This CDR3 is also generated by other DNA sequences in the sample. This chain connects TRBV28 to TRBJ2-5; 8 nucleotides agree with TRBD1. Germline V gene sequence: CDR1 MDHEN, CDR2 SYDVKM. The V and J ends lost 3 bases and 5 bases, in that order; junction bases with no gene match: 5. The CDR3 sequence is 14 residues long. For the CDR3, the DNA is TGTGCCAGCAGTTTGAGGGACAGGAGGGAGACCCAGTACTTC. It specifies CASSLRDRRETQYF.

The gene calls are TRBV28 and TRBJ2-4; D perhaps matches TRBD2 (6 bases). CDR1 is MDHEN and CDR2 is SYDVKM in the germline V gene. V lost 6 bases and J lost 9, with 18 bases in between. CDR3 length: 14 residues. This chain's CDR3 is CASRAGTSLSIQYF. DNA for the CDR3: TGTGCCAGCAGGGCCGGGACTTCTCTAAGCATTCAGTACTTC.

About this clone: This specimen includes other DNA sequences encoding the same CDR3. In DNA form, the CDR3 reads TGTGCCAGCAGCTTATGGGGAGATGAGCAGTTCTTC. Protein product: CASSLWGDEQFF. The rearrangement uses TRBV7-9 and TRBJ2-1, with D perhaps matching TRBD2 (5 bases). The V gene's germline CDR1 is SEHNR and CDR2 FQNEAQ (reference sequence). The CDR3 extends over 12 amino acids. The V and J ends lost 2 bases and 8 bases respectively, with 7 bases between them.

J is TRBJ2-7 and V is TRBV7-2, with a tentative D call TRBD2 (6 bases). V lost 4 bases and J 3 bases, leaving 13 bases between the germline ends. This CDR3 is built from 14 residues. In germline, CDR1 is SGHTA, CDR2 FQGNSA. The CDR3, as DNA: TGTGCCAGCAGCTCCTCTAGCGCATACTACGAGCAGTACTTC. It encodes CASSSSSAYYEQYF.

The chain carries TRBV13 and TRBJ2-6; D might be TRBD1 or TRBD2, each matching 5 bases. In germline, CDR1 is PRHDT, CDR2 FYEKMQ (reference sequence). Trimming left V 8 bases short and J 0 bases short, with 23 bases between. The CDR3 covers 19 residues. The CDR3 here is CASSPTGEGFSSGANVLTF. The CDR3 DNA is TGTGCCAGCTCCCCAACGGGCGAGGGGTTCAGCTCTGGGGCCAACGTCCTGACTTTC. The variable domain in full, with the rest retrieved from reference TRBV13 and TRBJ2-6, is AAGVIQSPRHLIKEKRETATLKCYPIPRHDTVYWYQQGPGQDPQFLISFYEKMQSDKGSIPDRFSAQQFSDYHSELNMSSLELGDSALYFCASSPTGEGFSSGANVLTFGAGSRLTVL.

The chain uses TRBV6-1 and TRBJ1-1; a weak D match, TRBD1 (6 bases). The CDR3 is 17 residues long. Looked up from germline, CDR1 is MNHNS and CDR2 is SASEGT. Trimming cost V 0 bases and J 4 bases, with 18 bases left between them. DNA of the CDR3: TGTGCCAGCAGTGAAGCGATCGTTCTGAGGGGGGGCACTGAAGCTTTCTTT. Translating gives CASSEAIVLRGGTEAFF.

The chain recombines TRBV19 with TRBJ2-6; 8 bases line up with TRBD1. Germline V gives CDR1 LNHDA, CDR2 SQIVND (reference sequence). CDR3 length: 16 residues. V shed 5 bases and J 0 bases; nucleotides not matched to a gene: 3. The CDR3 DNA reads as TGTGCCAGTAGTGGACAGGGTTACTCTGGGGCCAACGTCCTGACTTTC. This gives the protein CASSGQGYSGANVLTF.

The rearrangement links TRBV6-1 to TRBJ2-5, with 7 bases that match TRBD1. This CDR3 has 15 residues. With V trimmed by 5 bases and J by 2 bases, 8 bases remained unmatched. Per germline, CDR1 MNHNS and CDR2 SASEGT. The CDR3, as DNA: TGTGCCAGCAGTCAGGGACAGCAAATTCAAGAGACCCAGTACTTC. It yields the protein CASSQGQQIQETQYF.

This clone was found once. The V gene is TRBV19, the J gene TRBJ2-5; D is ambiguous. The germline gives CDR1 LNHDA, CDR2 SQIVND (reference sequence). The CDR3 covers 15 residues. V lost 3 bases to trimming and J lost 2 bases, with 13 bases between them. CDR3 in amino acids: CASSISLAEQETQYF. The CDR3 bases are TGTGCCAGTAGTATTTCTTTGGCCGAACAAGAGACCCAGTACTTC.

This clone was observed a single time. The V and J genes are TRBV7-9 and TRBJ2-2; the match to TRBD2 covers 7 bases. Germline CDR1 reads SEHNR; CDR2 reads FQNEAQ (reference sequence). J was trimmed by 2 bases and V by 5 bases; bases with no gene match: 8. The CDR3 has 16 residues. This CDR3 reads CASSPRWGGNTGELFF. The DNA for the CDR3 is TGTGCCAGCAGCCCGCGCTGGGGGGGAAACACCGGGGAGCTGTTTTTT.

The V call is TRBV29-1, the J call TRBJ2-3, with 14 bases identical to TRBD2. Germline CDR1 reads SQVTM; CDR2 reads ANQGSEA. J lost 2 bases, V lost 7 bases, and 11 bases had no gene match. CDR3 length equals 17 residues. In DNA form, the CDR3 reads TGCAGCGCACGGAAACGGACTAGCGGGAGGACCACAGATACGCAGTATTTT. This translates into CSARKRTSGRTTDTQYF.

The V and J genes are TRBV19 and TRBJ1-5; D not resolved. Looked up from germline, CDR1 is LNHDA and CDR2 is SQIVND (reference sequence). V shed 11 bases and J shed 2 bases, with 13 bases lying between them. CDR3 length equals 13 residues. The CDR3 DNA is TGTGCCGCAACCGGACCAGGCAATCAGCCCCAGCATTTT. The encoded protein is CAATGPGNQPQHF.

V usage is TRBV7-9 and J usage is TRBJ2-7, with D hard to call. V was shortened by 5 bases and J by 2 bases, with 10 bases between the two germline ends. The CDR3 is 13 amino acids. The germline V gene encodes CDR1 SEHNR and CDR2 FQNEAQ (reference sequence). CDR3: CASSLEATYEQYF. The CDR3 nucleotides are TGTGCCAGCAGCCTCGAAGCGACCTACGAGCAGTACTTC.

This clone was picked up one time. J is TRBJ2-5 and V is TRBV5-4; maybe TRBD1 (6 bases). The CDR3 extends over 15 amino acids. V gave up 5 bases and J gave up 2 bases, with 16 bases separating them. In germline, CDR1 is SGHNT, CDR2 YYREEE (reference sequence). The chain's CDR3 is CASSLGQLRQETQYF. The CDR3 bases are TGTGCCAGCAGTTTAGGACAGTTACGGCAAGAGACCCAGTACTTC.

This clone was recorded a few times. The chain uses TRBV11-2 and TRBJ1-5; D not certain. Trimming cost V 4 bases and J 4 bases, with 17 bases left between them. The germline CDR1 and CDR2 sequences are SGHAT and FQNNGV. The CDR3 has 16 amino acids. Written as DNA, the CDR3 is TGTGCCAGCAGCTACGGAGCACCGGGCCGGAATCAGCCCCAGCATTTT. It encodes CASSYGAPGRNQPQHF.

In this sample, this clone turned up once. The V and J genes are TRBV7-9 and TRBJ2-1, with D possibly being TRBD1 (5 bases). The CDR3 loop spans 15 amino acids. Germline assignment: CDR1 SEHNR and CDR2 FQNEAQ (reference sequence). V gave up 5 bases and J gave up 0 bases, with 11 bases separating them. CDR3 in amino acids: CASSPTVGSYNEQFF. The CDR3 nucleotides are TGTGCCAGCAGCCCGACAGTTGGCTCCTACAATGAGCAGTTCTTC.

Regarding this clone: The sample carries other DNA sequences with the same CDR3. The V call is TRBV5-1, the J call TRBJ2-7; 9 nucleotides align to TRBD1. With V trimmed by 4 bases and J by 2 bases, 4 bases remained unmatched. CDR3 length: 14 residues. The germline CDR1 and CDR2 sequences are SGHRS and YFSETQ. The CDR3: CASSPGTGTYEQYF. CDR3 coding DNA: TGCGCCAGCAGCCCTGGGACAGGGACCTACGAGCAGTACTTC.

In its sample, this clone was seen once. Distinct nucleotide sequences in the sample also encode this CDR3. The rearrangement joins TRBV27 to TRBJ2-7; unclear D gene. V shed 3 bases and J shed 2 bases, with 8 bases lying between them. Looked up from germline, CDR1 is MNHEY and CDR2 is SMNVEV (reference sequence). The CDR3 length is 13 residues. In nucleotides, the CDR3 is TGTGCCAGCAGTTTCTCTAAGACCTACGAGCAGTACTTC. It codes for CASSFSKTYEQYF.

This chain connects TRBV19 to TRBJ1-1; D is ambiguous. Germline loops: CDR1 LNHDA, CDR2 SQIVND (reference sequence). V was shortened by 5 bases and J by 1 base, with 11 bases between the two germline ends. The CDR3 length is 14 residues. The CDR3 loop is CASSPSWGNTEAFF. The CDR3 region has the DNA TGTGCCAGTAGTCCCTCCTGGGGGAACACTGAAGCTTTCTTT.

This chain uses TRBV27 with TRBJ2-7; 8 positions agree with TRBD1. Looked up from germline, CDR1 is MNHEY and CDR2 is SMNVEV (reference sequence). The ends lost 6 bases at V and 5 bases at J; junction bases unmatched: 9. The CDR3 is 14 amino acids. The CDR3 loop reads CASRMTGESDEQYF. In nucleotides, the CDR3 is TGTGCCAGCAGGATGACAGGGGAAAGCGACGAGCAGTACTTC.